The 11 T cell receptor beta chains below were found in one sample sequenced in a study of blood T cell repertoires in COVID-19. Sequencing used immunoSEQ multiplex PCR; TCRdb keeps in-frame clones, though not all of them. The table lists 25,000 to 35,000 clones, 84% of them singletons, with more than 15% in the top ten. Sequencing used peripheral blood. These receptor sequences come from a man aged 70-80 years with active COVID-19.

This clone was found once. The chain uses TRBV28 and TRBJ2-1; weak D call: TRBD1 (5 bases). Trimming stripped 6 bases from V and 4 bases from J, with 25 bases between. The CDR3 consists of 18 residues. Germline V gene lookup returns CDR1 MDHEN and CDR2 SYDVKM. CDR3 bases: TGTGCCAGCAGAACGCCGACCTATAGACAGAAGCGTTACAATGAGCAGTTCTTC. It yields the protein CASRTPTYRQKRYNEQFF. The full variable domain, in which reference TRBV28 and TRBJ2-1 provide the parts outside the CDR3, is DVKVTQSSRYLVKRTGEKVFLECVQDMDHENMFWYRQDPGLGLRLIYFSYDVKMKEKGDIPEGYSVSREKKERFSLILESASTNQTSMYLCASRTPTYRQKRYNEQFFGPGTRLTVL.

CDR3 nucleotide sequence: TGTGCCAGCAGACCACAGGGTCCTAATCAGCCCCAGCATTTT. Protein: CASRPQGPNQPQHF. This rearrangement joins TRBV2 to TRBJ1-5; the D gene is possibly TRBD1 (6 bases). Germline V gene data show CDR1 as SNHLY and CDR2 as FYNNEI. The CDR3 covers 14 residues. V dropped 6 bases and J dropped 4 bases, with 13 bases sitting between them.

The V gene is TRBV7-8, the J gene TRBJ1-6; possible D gene TRBD1, 5 bases. The V gene's germline CDR1 is SGHVS and CDR2 FQNEAQ. The CDR3 is 19 amino acids. With 2 bases removed from V and 7 bases from J, the gap between germline ends came to 24 bases. The CDR3 sequence: CASSLKAGGGPGQNSPLHF. Written as DNA, the CDR3 is TGTGCCAGCAGCTTAAAGGCGGGGGGTGGTCCGGGCCAAAATTCACCCCTCCACTTT.

The chain combines TRBV28 with TRBJ2-1; 11 nucleotides line up with TRBD1. In germline, CDR1 is MDHEN, CDR2 SYDVKM. With 6 bases clipped from V and 3 bases from J, the junction kept 7 bases outside the gene matches. The CDR3 extends over 16 amino acids. The CDR3 loop is CASRSQGQGDYNEQFF. In nucleotides, the CDR3 is TGTGCCAGCAGGTCGCAGGGACAGGGGGACTACAATGAGCAGTTCTTC.

J is TRBJ1-1 and V is TRBV5-6; 7 nucleotides line up with TRBD1. CDR3 length: 15 amino acids. Germline CDR1 is SGHDT and CDR2 is YYEEEE. J gave up 5 bases and V 0 bases, and 7 bases lay outside the gene matches. The CDR3: CASSLGDRYGTEAFF. In DNA, the CDR3 is TGTGCCAGCAGCTTGGGGGACAGATATGGAACTGAAGCTTTCTTT.

The CDR3 bases are TGTGCCAGCACCCTACTCTCTGGGGCCAACGTCCTGACTTTC. Translated: CASTLLSGANVLTF. The chain joins TRBV5-6 to TRBJ2-6; D unclear. V lost 6 bases, J lost 0 bases, and 7 bases lay in between. The germline gives CDR1 SGHDT, CDR2 YYEEEE. This CDR3 has 14 amino acids.

A single count supports this clone. V and J are TRBV11-3 and TRBJ2-6, with D perhaps matching TRBD1 (6 bases). The CDR3 is 17 amino acids. V was shortened by 6 bases and J by 1 base, with 16 bases between the two germline ends. Germline lookup yields CDR1 SGHNT and CDR2 YENEEA. For the CDR3, the DNA is TGTGCCAGCAGGGCCGACAGGAGTACGTCTGGGGCCAACGTCCTGACTTTC. It yields the protein CASRADRSTSGANVLTF.

This chain uses TRBV5-1 with TRBJ2-1; TRBD2 aligns across 10 bases. Germline trimming cut 0 bases from V and 6 bases from J; bases unmatched to any gene: 3. Germline CDR1 SGHRS, CDR2 YFSETQ. The CDR3 has 15 residues. In nucleotides, the CDR3 is TGCGCCAGCAGCTTGGTTAGCGGGGGGTTCAATGAGCAGTTCTTC. Amino acids: CASSLVSGGFNEQFF.

This rearrangement joins TRBV29-1 to TRBJ1-1; TRBD1 matches at 7 bases. Unmatched junction bases numbered 5, after V lost 7 bases and J lost 3 bases. Germline CDR1 SQVTM, CDR2 ANQGSEA. This CDR3 comprises 12 residues. Here the CDR3 reads CSGGGTDTEAFF. The CDR3, as DNA: TGCAGCGGAGGAGGGACAGACACTGAAGCTTTCTTT.

The rearrangement joins TRBV9 to TRBJ2-2, with 13 bases matching TRBD2. The CDR3 covers 16 residues. Germline assignment: CDR1 SGDLS and CDR2 YYNGEE. Trimming removed 4 bases from V and 7 bases from J; junction bases left unmatched: 7. CDR3 nucleotides: TGTGCCAGCAGCCTAGGGACTAGCGGGGATGGCGGGGAGCTGTTTTTT. Its translation is CASSLGTSGDGGELFF. Filled out from reference TRBV9 and TRBJ2-2, the complete variable domain reads DSGVTQTPKHLITATGQRVTLRCSPRSGDLSVYWYQQSLDQGLQFLIQYYNGEERAKGNILERFSAQQFPDLHSELNLSSLELGDSALYFCASSLGTSGDGGELFFGEGSRLTVL.

This clone was seen ten or more times. The genes are TRBV6-5 and TRBJ2-5; the match to TRBD1 covers 8 bases. Germline V gene data show CDR1 as MNHEY and CDR2 as SVGAGI. This CDR3 is 13 amino acids long. J gave up 4 bases and V 6 bases, and 4 bases lay outside the gene matches. CDR3 in amino acids: CASSRTGGETQYF. As DNA, the CDR3 is TGTGCCAGCAGCCGCACAGGGGGAGAGACCCAGTACTTC.